The 5 T cell receptor beta chains below come from one sample, sequenced in a study of siplizumab effects on memory and regulatory T cells. Assay: immunoSEQ multiplex PCR; the TCRdb copy retains only in-frame clones and omits some. The sample yields 95,000 to 130,000 clones, less than 95% seen once. The sequencing input was non-Treg CD4+ T cells sorted from blood. The receptors come from a human donor in good health.

This chain uses TRBV9 with TRBJ1-1, with D unclear. The germline V and J ends were trimmed by 2 bases and 4 bases, with 15 bases remaining between them. Germline values: CDR1 SGDLS, CDR2 YYNGEE. This CDR3 contains 15 residues. The CDR3: CASSVRPTPGTEAFF. The CDR3 DNA sequence: TGTGCCAGCAGCGTTAGACCAACCCCGGGCACTGAAGCTTTCTTT. Looking up the rest from reference TRBV9 and TRBJ1-1 gives the full variable domain: DSGVTQTPKHLITATGQRVTLRCSPRSGDLSVYWYQQSLDQGLQFLIQYYNGEERAKGNILERFSAQQFPDLHSELNLSSLELGDSALYFCASSVRPTPGTEAFFGQGTRLTVV.

The chain employs TRBV10-2 and TRBJ2-7; TRBD2 matches at 9 bases. Trimming cost V 10 bases and J 6 bases; bases outside gene matches: 13. The CDR3 covers 14 residues. CDR1 WSHSY and CDR2 SAAADI come from the germline V gene. CDR3 coding DNA: TGCGCCATTGCGGGAGGGGGGGACCCTTTCGAGCAGTACTTC. Translated: CAIAGGGDPFEQYF.

V is TRBV29-1 and J is TRBJ2-7; no definite D call. V was trimmed by 7 bases and J by 3 bases, leaving 16 bases between them. Germline V CDR1 and CDR2: SQVTM, ANQGSEA. The CDR3 totals 13 residues. CDR3 sequence reads: CSAARGGYYEQYF. Written as DNA, the CDR3 is TGCAGCGCCGCGCGCGGCGGTTACTACGAGCAGTACTTC.

The CDR3 is CASSLTGGGGYTF. In nucleotides, the CDR3 is TGCGCCAGCAGCTTGACAGGGGGCGGTGGCTACACCTTC. The chain employs TRBV5-1 and TRBJ1-2; 9 bases match TRBD1. From germline, CDR1 is SGHRS and CDR2 YFSETQ. After removal of 1 base from V and 7 bases from J, the junction contained 2 bases not matched to a gene. This CDR3 region has 13 residues.

This rearrangement joins TRBV5-1 to TRBJ2-5; D is unclear. CDR3 length equals 15 residues. Germline-derived CDR1 and CDR2 are SGHRS and YFSETQ. Trimming took 1 base from V and 1 from J, leaving 11 bases between them. DNA for the CDR3: TGCGCCAGCAGCTTGTTGGGGTCGGGCCAAGAGACCCAGTACTTC. It is translated as CASSLLGSGQETQYF.